Listed here are 14 T cell receptor beta chains from one sample, sequenced in a study of cytomegalovirus exposure and HLA in healthy donors. The PCR ran on 60 Vbeta and 13 Jbeta primers. Generated by immunoSEQ multiplex PCR, the TCRdb table keeps only in-frame clones and is missing some. The repertoire holds hundreds of thousands of clones, with less than 85% as singletons. The sequencing input was PBMCs. All receptors come from a girl under 10 years old in good health and CMV-seronegative.

The chain carries TRBV7-6 and TRBJ2-3, with 14 bases fitting TRBD2. The junction had 4 bases not matched to a gene; V was cut back by 4 bases and J by 1 base. CDR1 and CDR2 (germline): SGHVS, FNYEAQ. The CDR3 contains 17 residues. The CDR3, as DNA: TGTGCCAGCAGCTACCGACTAGCGGGGGGGGGCACAGATACGCAGTATTTT. Protein product: CASSYRLAGGGTDTQYF.

The rearrangement links TRBV4-1 to TRBJ1-2; D is perhaps TRBD1 (6 bases). There are 15 residues in the CDR3. Germline CDR1 MGHRA, CDR2 YSYEKL. V lost 2 bases and J lost 6, with 16 bases in between. The CDR3 DNA is TGCGCCAGCAGCCAACGACAGGTCTCTCCTAATGGCTACACCTTC. Translating gives CASSQRQVSPNGYTF.

V usage is TRBV13 and J usage is TRBJ1-1; possible D gene TRBD1, 6 bases. V was shortened by 2 bases and J by 4 bases, with 11 bases between the two germline ends. CDR3 length: 14 residues. CDR1 and CDR2 (germline): PRHDT, FYEKMQ (reference sequence). The CDR3 coding sequence is TGTGCCAGCAGCTTAATCGGGGGGCTCACTGAAGCTTTCTTT. Translated, it gives CASSLIGGLTEAFF.

This chain uses TRBV20-1 with TRBJ2-1; D ambiguous. V shed 2 bases and J shed 8 bases, with 7 bases lying between them. The CDR3 is 11 residues long. The germline gives CDR1 DFQATT, CDR2 SNEGSKA (reference sequence). CDR3 bases: TGCAGTGCTAGATTACACGATGAGCAGTTCTTC. It yields the protein CSARLHDEQFF.

The chain employs TRBV2 and TRBJ2-1; D call uncertain. The CDR3 is made up of 14 amino acids. Germline V gene lookup returns CDR1 SNHLY and CDR2 FYNNEI. Trimming shortened V by 4 bases and J by 8 bases, and 15 bases separated the two germline ends. The chain's CDR3 is CASSARSFPYEQFF. CDR3 sequence (DNA): TGTGCCAGCAGTGCTCGGTCTTTCCCTTATGAGCAGTTCTTC.

The V call is TRBV30, the J call TRBJ1-2, with D tentatively TRBD1 (5 bases). This CDR3 spans 11 amino acids. CDR1 is GTSNPN, CDR2 SVGIG, per germline (reference sequence). The CDR3 reads CAGPSRVGYTF. The CDR3 nucleotides read TGTGCGGGGCCGTCCAGGGTCGGCTACACCTTC. Looking up the rest from reference TRBV30 and TRBJ1-2 gives the full variable domain: SQTIHQWPATLVQPVGSPLSLECTVEGTSNPNLYWYRQAAGRGLQLLFYSVGIGQISSEVPQNLSASRPQDRQFILSSKKLLLSDSGFYLCAGPSRVGYTFGSGTRLTVV.

This rearrangement joins TRBV9 to TRBJ2-1, with a possible D match to TRBD2 (6 bases). Trimming cost V 3 bases and J 0 bases, with 16 bases left between them. Germline V gene sequence: CDR1 SGDLS, CDR2 YYNGEE. CDR3 length equals 17 residues. The CDR3 sequence is CASSGPGGFSSYNEQFF. The CDR3 region has the DNA TGTGCCAGCAGCGGGCCCGGGGGATTTAGCTCCTACAATGAGCAGTTCTTC.

The chain combines TRBV6-1 with TRBJ1-5, with D possibly being TRBD1 (5 bases). The V end was cut by 4 bases, the J end by 7 bases, with 14 bases between. This CDR3 has 14 residues. Germline loops: CDR1 MNHNS, CDR2 SASEGT. CDR3 region: CASSAIQAGQPQHF. In DNA, the CDR3 is TGTGCCAGCAGTGCGATACAGGCCGGGCAGCCCCAGCATTTT.

The rearrangement links TRBV7-9 to TRBJ2-5; the match to TRBD2 covers 7 bases. Trimming took 0 bases from V and 0 from J; bases not matched to a gene: 7. The germline V gene has CDR1 SEHNR and CDR2 FQNEAQ (reference sequence). The CDR3 is 17 amino acids. CDR3 amino acids: CASSLANGGSYQETQYF. The CDR3 nucleotides read TGTGCCAGCAGCTTAGCAAACGGGGGGTCGTACCAAGAGACCCAGTACTTC.

Comment on this clone: This sample also contains other DNA sequences that code for the same CDR3. The rearrangement uses TRBV5-6 and TRBJ2-5, with D unresolved. V lost 0 bases and J lost 5, with 8 bases in between. Looked up from germline, CDR1 is SGHDT and CDR2 is YYEEEE. The CDR3 has 13 residues. The CDR3 DNA follows: TGTGCCAGCAGCTTGGGGTCCGGGGAGACCCAGTACTTC. It codes for CASSLGSGETQYF.

The chain couples TRBV4-1 to TRBJ1-2; 11 bases agree with TRBD1. This CDR3 is 16 amino acids long. V lost 4 bases, J lost 2 bases, and 6 bases stayed unmatched. Germline CDR1 reads MGHRA; CDR2 reads YSYEKL. CDR3 amino acids: CASSLDRGLTNYGYTF. In DNA form, the CDR3 reads TGCGCCAGCAGCCTGGACAGGGGGCTGACCAACTATGGCTACACCTTC.

This chain joins TRBV19 and TRBJ2-3; 9 positions agree with TRBD2. Germline loops: CDR1 LNHDA, CDR2 SQIVND (reference sequence). V dropped 4 bases and J dropped 6; count of bases not matched to a gene: 14. The CDR3 sequence is 17 residues long. The CDR3 region has the DNA TGTGCCAGTAGTACTTCCCCCGGGACTAGCAAGTTCGATACGCAGTATTTT. Its translation is CASSTSPGTSKFDTQYF.

This CDR3 is CASSILGTLRNTIYF. CDR3 nucleotide sequence: TGTGCCAGTAGTATTTTGGGGACACTTCGAAACACCATATATTTT. The rearrangement uses TRBV19 and TRBJ1-3, with D possibly matching TRBD1 (6 bases). V was shortened by 3 bases and J by 5 bases, with 14 bases between the two germline ends. CDR3 length: 15 amino acids. Germline lookup yields CDR1 LNHDA and CDR2 SQIVND (reference sequence).

The genes are TRBV7-6 and TRBJ2-7; D is possibly TRBD2 (6 bases). The CDR3 covers 14 residues. CDR1 SGHVS and CDR2 FNYEAQ come from the germline V gene. Trimming stripped 0 bases from V and 1 base from J, with 7 bases between. CDR3 sequence: CASSLAGGSYEQYF. CDR3 DNA sequence: TGTGCCAGCAGCTTAGCGGGAGGTTCCTACGAGCAGTACTTC.